The following is a T cell receptor (beta chain) sequence with its context. Its antigen is unknown. This specimen comes from a study of tumour-infiltrating T cells in Burkitt lymphoma. Study at large: This cohort included all epidemiological subtypes of Burkitt lymphoma. Overall and progression-free survival were predicted by productive clonality. Study-level results: Public clonotypes, several, appeared across numerous Burkitt lymphoma patients.

The repertoire was sequenced with immunoSEQ multiplex PCR; TCRdb's copy has only in-frame clones and lacks some. The sample gives more than 40,000 clones, less than 40% of which show up once; around 3% is in the top ten. After removal of 7 bases from V and 3 bases from J, the junction contained 17 bases not matched to a gene. This CDR3 spans 17 amino acids. Germline CDR1 reads SQVTM; CDR2 reads ANQGSEA. The receptor comes from a human donor with Burkitt lymphoma. The chain has TRBV29-1 and TRBJ1-1; TRBD1 aligns across 10 bases. The sequenced material came from tumor tissue. This CDR3 reads CSAGAWTGGLKDTEAFF. The CDR3 coding sequence is TGCAGCGCGGGGGCCTGGACAGGGGGTCTGAAGGACACTGAAGCTTTCTTT.